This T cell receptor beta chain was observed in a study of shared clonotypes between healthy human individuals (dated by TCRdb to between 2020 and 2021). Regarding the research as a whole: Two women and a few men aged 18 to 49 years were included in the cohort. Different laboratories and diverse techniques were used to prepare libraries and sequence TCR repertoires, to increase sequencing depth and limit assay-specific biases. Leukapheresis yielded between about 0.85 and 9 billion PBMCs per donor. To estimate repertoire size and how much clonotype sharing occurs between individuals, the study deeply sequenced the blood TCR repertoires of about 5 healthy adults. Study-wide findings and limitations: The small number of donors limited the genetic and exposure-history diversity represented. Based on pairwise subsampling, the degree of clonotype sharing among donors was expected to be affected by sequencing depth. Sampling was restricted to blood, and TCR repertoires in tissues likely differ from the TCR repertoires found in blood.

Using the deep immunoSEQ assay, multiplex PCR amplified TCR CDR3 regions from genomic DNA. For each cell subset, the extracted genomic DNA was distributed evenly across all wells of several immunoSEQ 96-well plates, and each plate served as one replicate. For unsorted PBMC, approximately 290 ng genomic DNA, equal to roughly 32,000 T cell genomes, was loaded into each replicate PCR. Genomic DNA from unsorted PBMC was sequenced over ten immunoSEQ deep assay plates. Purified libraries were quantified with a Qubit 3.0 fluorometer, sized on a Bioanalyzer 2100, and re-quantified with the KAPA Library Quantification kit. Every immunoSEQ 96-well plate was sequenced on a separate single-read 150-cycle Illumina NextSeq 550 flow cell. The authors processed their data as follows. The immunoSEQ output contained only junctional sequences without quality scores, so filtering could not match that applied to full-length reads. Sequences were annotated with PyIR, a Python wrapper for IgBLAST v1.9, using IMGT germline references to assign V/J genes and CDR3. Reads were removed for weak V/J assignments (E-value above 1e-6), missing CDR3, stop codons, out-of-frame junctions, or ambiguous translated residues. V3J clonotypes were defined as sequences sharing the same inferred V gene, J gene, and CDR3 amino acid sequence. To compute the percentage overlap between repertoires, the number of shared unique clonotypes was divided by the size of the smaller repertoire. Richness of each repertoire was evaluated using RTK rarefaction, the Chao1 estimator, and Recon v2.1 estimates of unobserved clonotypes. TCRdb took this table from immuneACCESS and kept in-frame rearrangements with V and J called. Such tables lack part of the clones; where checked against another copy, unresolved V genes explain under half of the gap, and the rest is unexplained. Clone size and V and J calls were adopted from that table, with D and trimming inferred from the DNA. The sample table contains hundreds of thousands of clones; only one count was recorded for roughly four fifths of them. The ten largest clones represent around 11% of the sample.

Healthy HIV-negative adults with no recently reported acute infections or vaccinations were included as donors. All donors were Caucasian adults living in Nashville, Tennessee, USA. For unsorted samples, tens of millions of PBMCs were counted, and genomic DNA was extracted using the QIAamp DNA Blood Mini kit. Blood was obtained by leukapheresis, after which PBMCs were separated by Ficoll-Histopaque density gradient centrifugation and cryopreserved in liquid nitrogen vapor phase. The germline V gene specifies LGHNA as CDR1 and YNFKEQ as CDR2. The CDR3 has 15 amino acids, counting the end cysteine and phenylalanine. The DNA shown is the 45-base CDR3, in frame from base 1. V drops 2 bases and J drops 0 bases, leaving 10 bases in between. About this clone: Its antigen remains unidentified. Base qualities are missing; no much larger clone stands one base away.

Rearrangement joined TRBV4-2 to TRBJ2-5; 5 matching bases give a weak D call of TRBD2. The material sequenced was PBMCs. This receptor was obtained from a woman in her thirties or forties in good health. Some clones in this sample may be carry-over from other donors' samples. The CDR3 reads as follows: CASSQRTGYQETQYF. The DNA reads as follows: TGTGCCAGCAGCCAACGAACGGGGTACCAAGAGACCCAGTACTTC.